These 2 T cell receptor beta chains came from one sample sequenced in a study of T cells in Graves' hyperthyroidism and ophthalmopathy. From RNA transcripts, TCR beta CDR3 regions were amplified. First-round RT-PCR of the TCR CDR3 relied on the HTBI primer set. Using its own MiXCR run on the multiplex PCR reads, TCRdb lists one record per CDR3 protein. The repertoire holds 300,000 to 350,000 distinct CDR3 sequences, with around 16% as singletons. What was sequenced was blood. All receptors come from a man in his thirties or forties with Graves' hyperthyroidism.

This clonotype was seen repeatedly, ten times or more. This chain links TRBV27 with TRBJ2-7; tentative D call: TRBD1 (6 bases). V gave up 4 bases and J gave up 3 bases, with 19 bases separating them. The length of the CDR3 is 16 residues. Germline CDR1 is MNHEY and CDR2 is SMNVEV (reference sequence). This CDR3 reads CASSWVGGAGNYEQYF. The CDR3 DNA is TGTGCCAGCAGTTGGGTTGGGGGCGCTGGGAACTACGAGCAGTACTTC.

The rearrangement uses TRBV2 and TRBJ1-1; D call uncertain. Trimming removed 4 bases from V and 11 bases from J, with 11 bases in between. The CDR3 has 11 amino acids. CDR1 and CDR2 from the germline V gene are SNHLY and FYNNEI. The CDR3 is CASSGDGGAFF. For the CDR3, the DNA is TGTGCCAGCAGTGGCGACGGAGGCGCTTTCTTT.